A selection of T cell receptor beta chains follows, all from one sample in a study of blood T cell repertoires in COVID-19. Method: immunoSEQ multiplex PCR; TCRdb's copy keeps in-frame clones and lacks some. Here the sample spans nearly 250,000 clones, 75% to 85% being singletons. Sample: PBMCs or T cells enriched from blood (not recorded which). The source of these receptors is a woman in her 50s with acute COVID-19. CDR3s include the opening cysteine and the closing phenylalanine or tryptophan. A D gene is named only where the DNA matches it firmly. Expanded clones get a size class; other rows say once, few or many, or leave the size out.

D: -; J: TRBJ1-5; V: TRBV19; size: -; CDR3: CASSERGVLGIRPQHF; DNA: TGTGCCAGTAGCGAACGGGGGGTACTGGGGATTCGGCCCCAGCATTTT
D: TRBD1; J: TRBJ2-4; V: TRBV19; size: once; CDR3: CASSIGRQGTKNIQYF; DNA: TGTGCCAGTAGTATAGGGCGACAGGGGACCAAAAACATTCAGTACTTC
D: TRBD1; J: TRBJ1-2; V: TRBV7-9; size: -; CDR3: CASSSLPARTGYGYTF; DNA: TGTGCCAGCAGCTCACTCCCCGCCAGGACAGGGTATGGCTACACCTTC
D: -; J: TRBJ1-1; V: TRBV19; size: once; CDR3: CASKPNPNTEAFF; DNA: TGTGCCTCGAAGCCGAACCCGAACACTGAAGCTTTCTTT
D: -; J: TRBJ1-2; V: TRBV5-1; size: -; CDR3: CASSAGLSGGYTF; DNA: TGCGCCAGCAGCGCGGGGCTCTCCGGGGGCTACACCTTC
D: -; J: TRBJ2-7; V: TRBV6-5; size: -; CDR3: CASNGGSYEQYF; DNA: TGTGCCAGCAACGGGGGATCCTACGAGCAGTACTTC
D: -; J: TRBJ1-1; V: TRBV5-6; size: once; CDR3: CASSLSPTVNTEAFF; DNA: TGTGCCAGCAGCTTGTCCCCGACAGTGAACACTGAAGCTTTCTTT
D: -; J: TRBJ1-5; V: TRBV7-9; size: few; CDR3: CASSFGENQPQHF; DNA: TGTGCCAGCAGCTTCGGGGAGAATCAGCCCCAGCATTTT
D: -; J: TRBJ1-1; V: TRBV2; size: few; CDR3: CASRYDSSTEAFF; DNA: TGTGCCAGCAGATACGACAGTTCCACTGAAGCTTTCTTT
D: -; J: TRBJ2-7; V: TRBV6-1; size: few; CDR3: CASSEAVLSGEF; DNA: TGTGCCAGCAGTGAAGCGGTGCTTTCTGGGGAGTTC
D: TRBD2; J: TRBJ2-1; V: TRBV9; size: few; CDR3: CASSPRVAGGEQFF; DNA: TGTGCCAGCAGCCCCCGCGTAGCGGGGGGCGAGCAGTTCTTC
D: TRBD1; J: TRBJ2-2; V: TRBV12-5; size: -; CDR3: CASGLGLGTGFTGELFF; DNA: TGTGCTAGTGGTTTGGGCCTCGGGACAGGATTCACCGGGGAGCTGTTTTTT
D: -; J: TRBJ2-6; V: TRBV27; size: -; CDR3: CASSSSPAGANVLTF; DNA: TGTGCCAGCAGTTCATCCCCCGCTGGGGCCAACGTCCTGACTTTC
D: TRBD2; J: TRBJ2-1; V: TRBV7-2; size: -; CDR3: CASSLRVGTSGGNEQFF; DNA: TGTGCCAGCAGCCTTAGGGTGGGGACTAGCGGGGGAAATGAGCAGTTCTTC
D: TRBD1; J: TRBJ1-6; V: TRBV4-3; size: -; CDR3: CASSRDRVGNSPLHF; DNA: TGCGCCAGCAGCCGCGACAGGGTAGGAAATTCACCCCTCCACTTT
D: TRBD2; J: TRBJ2-7; V: TRBV5-4; size: -; CDR3: CASSFSGGMGYEQYF; DNA: TGTGCCAGCAGCTTCAGCGGGGGTATGGGCTACGAGCAGTACTTC
D: -; J: TRBJ1-3; V: TRBV5-1; size: -; CDR3: CASSPLTGRDTIYF; DNA: TGCGCCAGCAGCCCACTGACAGGTCGGGACACCATATATTTT
D: TRBD1; J: TRBJ1-3; V: TRBV9; size: -; CDR3: CASSAPGTGGGNTIYF; DNA: TGTGCCAGCAGCGCTCCCGGGACAGGGGGAGGAAACACCATATATTTT
D: -; J: TRBJ1-1; V: TRBV2; size: -; CDR3: CASSPTAYMNTEAFF; DNA: TGTGCCAGCAGCCCGACAGCCTACATGAACACTGAAGCTTTCTTT
D: -; J: TRBJ1-2; V: TRBV5-6; size: -; CDR3: CASSLVGTLLLDSGYTF; DNA: TGTGCCAGCAGCTTGGTGGGAACGCTTCTGTTGGACTCTGGCTACACCTTC
D: -; J: TRBJ2-7; V: TRBV5-6; size: -; CDR3: CASSFKGVSYEQYF; DNA: TGTGCCAGCAGCTTTAAGGGGGTGTCCTACGAGCAGTACTTC
D: TRBD1; J: TRBJ2-1; V: TRBV11-3; size: -; CDR3: CASSFGQGASGSYNEQFF; DNA: TGTGCCAGCAGCTTTGGACAGGGGGCCTCCGGGAGCTACAATGAGCAGTTCTTC
D: TRBD1; J: TRBJ1-2; V: TRBV30; size: -; CDR3: CAWSGTGNYGYTF; DNA: TGTGCCTGGAGCGGGACAGGGAACTATGGCTACACCTTC
D: -; J: TRBJ1-1; V: TRBV3-1/TRBV3-2; size: -; CDR3: CASSQRGADTEAFF; DNA: TGTGCCAGCAGCCAACGGGGGGCGGACACTGAAGCTTTCTTT
D: -; J: TRBJ1-1; V: TRBV18; size: -; CDR3: CASSQGYPEAFF; DNA: TGTGCCAGCTCCCAGGGTTATCCTGAAGCTTTCTTT
D: -; J: TRBJ2-7; V: TRBV14; size: -; CDR3: CASSQTRTYEQYF; DNA: TGTGCCAGCAGCCAAACTAGAACCTACGAGCAGTACTTC
D: TRBD1; J: TRBJ2-3; V: TRBV4-3; size: -; CDR3: CASSQEGQASDTQYF; DNA: TGCGCCAGCAGCCAAGAGGGACAGGCCTCAGATACGCAGTATTTT
D: TRBD2; J: TRBJ2-5; V: TRBV19; size: -; CDR3: CASSSGGYLQETQYF; DNA: TGTGCCAGTAGTAGCGGGGGGTACCTCCAAGAGACCCAGTACTTC
D: -; J: TRBJ1-5; V: TRBV7-8; size: few; CDR3: CASSLSLGNQPQHF; DNA: TGTGCCAGCAGCTTGTCACTCGGGAATCAGCCCCAGCATTTT
D: -; J: TRBJ2-7; V: TRBV3-1/TRBV3-2; size: -; CDR3: CASSQSGGPEQYF; DNA: TGTGCCAGCAGCCAGTCCGGGGGGCCCGAGCAGTACTTC
D: TRBD2; J: TRBJ2-2; V: TRBV3-1/TRBV3-2; size: -; CDR3: CASSLMRGGNTGELFF; DNA: TGTGCCAGCAGCCTGATGCGGGGGGGGAACACCGGGGAGCTGTTTTTT
D: TRBD2; J: TRBJ2-3; V: TRBV5-4; size: -; CDR3: CASSFFAGGTDTQYF; DNA: TGTGCCAGCAGCTTTTTTGCGGGGGGCACAGATACGCAGTATTTT
D: -; J: TRBJ2-2; V: TRBV11-2; size: once; CDR3: CASSLLAGGELFF; DNA: TGTGCCAGCAGCTTACTCGCGGGCGGGGAGCTGTTTTTT
D: TRBD1; J: TRBJ2-2; V: TRBV7-6; size: -; CDR3: CASSLSGQGIGELFF; DNA: TGTGCCAGCAGCTTATCCGGACAGGGGATCGGGGAGCTGTTTTTT
D: TRBD2; J: TRBJ2-1; V: TRBV6-1; size: -; CDR3: CASSEWASGGIAFNEQFF; DNA: TGTGCCAGCAGTGAATGGGCTAGCGGGGGAATAGCGTTCAATGAGCAGTTCTTC
D: -; J: TRBJ2-5; V: TRBV27; size: -; CDR3: CASSSGSVETQYF; DNA: TGTGCCAGCAGTTCAGGGTCGGTGGAGACCCAGTACTTC
D: -; J: TRBJ2-1; V: TRBV29-1; size: -; CDR3: CSVHQTYNEQFF; DNA: TGCAGCGTTCACCAAACATACAATGAGCAGTTCTTC
D: -; J: TRBJ1-3; V: TRBV3-1/TRBV3-2; size: -; CDR3: CASSQVRGAGNTIYF; DNA: TGTGCCAGCAGCCAAGTCCGGGGAGCTGGAAACACCATATATTTT
D: TRBD1; J: TRBJ2-7; V: TRBV7-9; size: -; CDR3: CASSGRDRGLGEQYF; DNA: TGTGCCAGCAGCGGCCGGGACAGAGGTCTAGGGGAGCAGTACTTC
D: -; J: TRBJ2-7; V: TRBV11-3; size: -; CDR3: CASSSTGGRQYF; DNA: TGTGCCAGCAGCTCCACCGGCGGGCGGCAGTACTTC
D: -; J: TRBJ1-6; V: TRBV9; size: -; CDR3: CASSEYRDHISPLHF; DNA: TGTGCCAGCAGCGAGTACAGGGATCACATTTCACCCCTCCACTTT
D: -; J: TRBJ1-1; V: TRBV30; size: -; CDR3: CAWSALVPGDTEAFF; DNA: TGTGCCTGGAGTGCCCTGGTCCCGGGGGACACTGAAGCTTTCTTT
D: -; J: TRBJ1-2; V: TRBV7-8; size: -; CDR3: CAIPRSGGYTF; DNA: TGTGCCATCCCGAGGAGCGGCGGCTACACCTTC
D: -; J: TRBJ2-1; V: TRBV9; size: -; CDR3: CASSVAFPYNEQFF; DNA: TGTGCCAGCAGCGTCGCGTTTCCATACAATGAGCAGTTCTTC
D: TRBD1; J: TRBJ1-2; V: TRBV4-1; size: -; CDR3: CASSPPGDRGLGYGYTF; DNA: TGCGCCAGCAGCCCCCCAGGAGACAGGGGGCTTGGCTATGGCTACACCTTC